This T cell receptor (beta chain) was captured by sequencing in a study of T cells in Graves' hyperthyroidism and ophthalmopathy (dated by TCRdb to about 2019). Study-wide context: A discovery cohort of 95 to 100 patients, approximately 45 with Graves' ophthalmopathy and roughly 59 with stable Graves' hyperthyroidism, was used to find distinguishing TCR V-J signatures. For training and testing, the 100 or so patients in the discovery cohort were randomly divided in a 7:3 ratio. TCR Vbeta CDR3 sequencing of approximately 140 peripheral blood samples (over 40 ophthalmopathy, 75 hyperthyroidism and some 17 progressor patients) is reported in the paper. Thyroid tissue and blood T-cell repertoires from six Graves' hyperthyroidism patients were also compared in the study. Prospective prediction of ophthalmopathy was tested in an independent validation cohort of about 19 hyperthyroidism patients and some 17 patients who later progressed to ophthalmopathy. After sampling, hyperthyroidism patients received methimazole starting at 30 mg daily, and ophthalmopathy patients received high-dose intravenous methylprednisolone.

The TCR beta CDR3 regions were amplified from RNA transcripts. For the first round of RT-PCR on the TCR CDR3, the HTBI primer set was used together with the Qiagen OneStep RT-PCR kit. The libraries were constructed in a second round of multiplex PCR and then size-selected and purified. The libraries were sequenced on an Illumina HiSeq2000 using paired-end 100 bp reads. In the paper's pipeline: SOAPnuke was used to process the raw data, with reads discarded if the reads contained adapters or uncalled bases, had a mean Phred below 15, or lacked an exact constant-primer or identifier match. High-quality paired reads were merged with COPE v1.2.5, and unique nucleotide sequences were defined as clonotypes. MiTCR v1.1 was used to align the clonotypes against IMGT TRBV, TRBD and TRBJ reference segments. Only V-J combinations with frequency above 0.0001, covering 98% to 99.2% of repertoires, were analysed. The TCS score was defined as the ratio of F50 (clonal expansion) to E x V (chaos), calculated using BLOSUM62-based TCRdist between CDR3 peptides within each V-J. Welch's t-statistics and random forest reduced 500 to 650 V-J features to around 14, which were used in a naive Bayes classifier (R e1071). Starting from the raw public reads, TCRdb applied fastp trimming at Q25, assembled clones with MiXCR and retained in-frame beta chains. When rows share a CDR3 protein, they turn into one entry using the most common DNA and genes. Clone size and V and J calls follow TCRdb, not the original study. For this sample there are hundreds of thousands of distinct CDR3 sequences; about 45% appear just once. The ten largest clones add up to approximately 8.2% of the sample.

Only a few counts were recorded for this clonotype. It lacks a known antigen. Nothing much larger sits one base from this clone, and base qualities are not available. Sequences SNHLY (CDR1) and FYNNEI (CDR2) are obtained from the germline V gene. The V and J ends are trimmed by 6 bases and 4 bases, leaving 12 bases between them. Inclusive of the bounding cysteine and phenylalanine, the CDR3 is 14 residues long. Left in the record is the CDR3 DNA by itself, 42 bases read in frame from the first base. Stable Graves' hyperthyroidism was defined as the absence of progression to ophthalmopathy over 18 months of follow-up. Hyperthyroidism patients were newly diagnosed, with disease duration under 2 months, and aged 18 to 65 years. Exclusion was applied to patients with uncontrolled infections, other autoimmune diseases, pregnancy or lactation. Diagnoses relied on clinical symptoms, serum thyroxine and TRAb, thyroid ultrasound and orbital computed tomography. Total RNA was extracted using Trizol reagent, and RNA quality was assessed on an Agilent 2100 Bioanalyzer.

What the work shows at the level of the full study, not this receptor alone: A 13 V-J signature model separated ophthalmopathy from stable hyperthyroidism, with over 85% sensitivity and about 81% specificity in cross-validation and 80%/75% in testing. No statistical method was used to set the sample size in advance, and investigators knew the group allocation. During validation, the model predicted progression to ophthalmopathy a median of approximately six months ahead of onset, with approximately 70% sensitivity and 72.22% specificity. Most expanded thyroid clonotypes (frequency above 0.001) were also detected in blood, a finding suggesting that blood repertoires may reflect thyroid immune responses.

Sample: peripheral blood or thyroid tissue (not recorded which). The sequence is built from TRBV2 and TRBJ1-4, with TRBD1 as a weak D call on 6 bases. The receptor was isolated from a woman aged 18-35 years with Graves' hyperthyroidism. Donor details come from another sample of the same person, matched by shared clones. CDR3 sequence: CASRRGGDNEKLFF. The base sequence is TGTGCCAGCAGGAGGGGGGGCGATAATGAAAAACTGTTTTTT.